This T cell receptor (beta chain) was recovered during a study of blood T cell repertoires in COVID-19. Study as a whole: COVID-19 samples from acute and convalescent phases originated in the United States, Italy and Spain.

The trim removed 5 bases at V and 8 bases at J, leaving 13 bases unmatched. Germline-derived CDR1 and CDR2 are MDHEN and SYDVKM. CDR3 length equals 16 residues. Authors' processing steps: Estimates of nucleated cell counts were drawn from the amplification of reference gene primers. Libraries were prepared by immunoSEQ multiplex PCR; TCRdb keeps only in-frame clonotypes and omits some of them. V, J and clone size are taken as reported in that table, and D and trimming were inferred from the DNA itself. The sample consists of almost 25,000 clones, more than 75% of them appearing once. The sequencing input was peripheral blood. The origin of this receptor is a human donor in a cohort sampled during active COVID-19. The chain links TRBV28 to TRBJ1-2; 11 positions match TRBD1. The CDR3 nucleotides are TGTGCCAGCAGTCGTAACCTCGGACAGGGGGCGTTGGGCTACACCTTC. Amino acid sequence: CASSRNLGQGALGYTF.